The 20 T cell receptor beta chains listed next were all sequenced from one sample in a study of tumor and adjacent non-tumor tissue in lung cancer. No cell sorting was done before RNA was extracted from the tissue. Distant lung tissue was collected more than 3 cm away from the tumor edge. TCRbeta libraries were built with three rounds of nested PCR, modified from ARM-PCR. In TCRdb, the multiplex PCR reads were re-called with MiXCR into one record per CDR3 protein. Among some 95,000 distinct CDR3 sequences, 75% to 85% were seen once, and the ten largest hold about 29%. The sample was distant non-tumor lung tissue. The source is a man in his 60s with small cell lung cancer.

In regard to this clonotype: The junction departs from the called germline gene at one end, perhaps through a read error. The chain joins TRBV11-2 to TRBJ1-4; D remains unclear. Germline V CDR1 and CDR2: SGHAT, FQNNGV. This CDR3 comprises 15 residues. As DNA, the CDR3 is TGTGCTAGCAGCTTAACCGGACTGGCCAATATAAAACTGTTTTTT. This translates into CASSLTGLANIKLFF.

This clonotype was observed at least ten times. V usage is TRBV7-9 and J usage is TRBJ2-7, with 10 bases identical to TRBD1. CDR3 length equals 15 residues. Germline V gives CDR1 SEHNR, CDR2 FQNEAQ (reference sequence). V was pared by 5 bases and J by 2 bases, with 6 bases of the junction left unmatched. The CDR3 coding sequence is TGTGCCAGCAGCAGGGGACAGGGGATCGCCTACGAGCAGTACTTC. As protein: CASSRGQGIAYEQYF.

This chain connects TRBV12-3 or TRBV12-4 to TRBJ1-2; 9 positions agree with TRBD1. This CDR3 contains 14 residues. V lost 7 bases to trimming and J lost 7 bases; unmatched junction nucleotides: 10. CDR3 region: CASIARQGVGGYTF. The CDR3 DNA follows: TGTGCCAGCATCGCGAGACAGGGGGTGGGTGGCTACACCTTC.

As concerns this clonotype: The junction shows a germline mismatch at one end, possibly a read error. The chain couples TRBV12-5 to TRBJ2-2; either TRBD1 or TRBD2 may fit D (5 bases each). The CDR3 is 18 amino acids. CDR1 and CDR2 from the germline V gene are LGHNT and FRNRAP. Here the CDR3 DNA reads TGTACTAGTGGTCTCAATTCCGGGACCGTTTCGAACAACGGGGAGCTGTTTTTT. It is translated as CTSGLNSGTVSNNGELFF.

As to this clonotype: The CDR3 end shows no conserved phenylalanine or tryptophan, and so a read error is likely. The J gene is TRBJ1-4, the V gene TRBV11-3; maybe TRBD1 (5 bases). Germline V gene sequence: CDR1 SGHNT, CDR2 YENEEA. CDR3 length equals 15 residues. The CDR3 DNA follows: TGTACCAGAGTATCTAAAGGGCAGGGACGTGAAAAACTGTTTTCT. As protein: CTRVSKGQGREKLFS.

A note on this clonotype: Sequence at one end of the junction differs from germline and may be a read error. The gene calls are TRBV7-8 and TRBJ1-6; D gene unclear. There are 15 residues in the CDR3. The V gene's germline CDR1 is SGHVS and CDR2 FQNEAQ. DNA of the CDR3: TGTGCCAGCAGCTTAGATCGACACTGCACTTCACCTCTCCACTTT. It yields the protein CASSLDRHCTSPLHF.

This clonotype was seen at least ten times. The chain employs TRBV5-4 and TRBJ2-3; no firm D call. Trimming removed 2 bases from V and 2 bases from J, with 9 bases in between. CDR3 length: 14 residues. Germline assignment: CDR1 SGHNT and CDR2 YYREEE (reference sequence). CDR3 region: CASSFLGNTDTQYF. The CDR3 DNA sequence: TGTGCCAGCAGCTTTCTGGGGAACACAGATACGCAGTATTTT.

This clonotype was counted ten times or more. This rearrangement joins TRBV30 to TRBJ2-4; 8 bases match TRBD1. The germline V gene encodes CDR1 GTSNPN and CDR2 SVGIG (reference sequence). The V segment lost 4 bases and the J segment 6 bases; nucleotides outside the gene matches: 5. The CDR3 has 13 amino acids. CDR3 in DNA: TGTGCCTGGACGAACAGGGGGACAAACATTCAGTACTTC. Translating it yields CAWTNRGTNIQYF.

Worth noting for this clonotype: At one of its ends the junction is not consistent with the germline gene, which may arise from a read error. This chain links TRBV11-2 with TRBJ2-1, with no clear D. The CDR3 consists of 12 residues. Germline assignment: CDR1 SGHAT and CDR2 FQNNGV. The CDR3 here is CTSSLQQNEQLF. CDR3 nucleotides: TGTACCAGCAGCTTACAACAGAATGAGCAGCTCTTC.

The J gene is TRBJ2-1, the V gene TRBV29-1; no firm D call. Looked up from germline, CDR1 is SQVTM and CDR2 is ANQGSEA. The V end was cut by 5 bases, the J end by 5 bases, with 16 bases between. The CDR3 loop spans 14 amino acids. CDR3 nucleotide sequence: TGCAGCGTTCGTACTATTATTTGGGACAATGAGCAGTTCTTC. Encoded protein: CSVRTIIWDNEQFF.

The CDR3: CARNERSGSYNEQFF. In DNA, the CDR3 is TGTGCCAGGAATGAAAGGAGCGGGAGCTACAATGAGCAGTTCTTC. V usage is TRBV6-1 and J usage is TRBJ2-1, with 8 bases identical to TRBD2. Germline trimming cut 9 bases from V and 3 bases from J; bases unmatched to any gene: 10. This CDR3 is built from 15 residues. The germline CDR1 and CDR2 sequences are MNHNS and SASEGT.

This clonotype showed up just once. A junction boundary mismatches the germline segment, possibly from a read error. The chain carries TRBV29-1 and TRBJ1-2; 9 bases fit TRBD1. This CDR3 is 14 amino acids long. CDR1 and CDR2 (germline): SQVTM, ANQGSEA. This CDR3 is CSVTTGGLDYDYTF. The CDR3 DNA reads as TGCAGCGTTACGACAGGGGGATTAGACTATGACTACACCTTC.

Worth noting for this clonotype: At one of its ends the junction is not consistent with the germline gene, which may arise from a read error. J is TRBJ2-1 and V is TRBV11-2; 9 nucleotides agree with TRBD1. The germline V gene encodes CDR1 SGHAT and CDR2 FQNNGV. The CDR3 runs 14 residues. The CDR3 spells CASTLQGAYNEQFF. The CDR3 coding sequence is TGCGCCAGCACTCTACAGGGGGCTTACAATGAACAGTTCTTC.

With regard to this clonotype: At one boundary the junction diverges from the germline segment, which might be a read error. The rearrangement uses TRBV4-2 and TRBJ2-3; no firm D call. The CDR3 consists of 15 residues. In germline, CDR1 is LGHNA, CDR2 YNFKEQ. In nucleotides, the CDR3 is TGTACCAGCAGCATAAGGACGGCTAGCACAGATACGCAGTATTTT. This codes for CTSSIRTASTDTQYF.

This clonotype has ten or more counts. The chain uses TRBV12-3 or TRBV12-4 and TRBJ2-1; the D is unclear. The CDR3 covers 15 residues. The V gene lost 2 bases and the J gene lost 4 bases, with 12 bases spanning the gap. The CDR3 DNA follows: TGTGCCAGCAGTTTACGGCTAGTCGGGTACAATGAGCAGTTCTTC. Translated, it gives CASSLRLVGYNEQFF.

Of note for this clonotype: This could be a read error, since a much larger clone is one nucleotide away. The chain joins TRBV30 to TRBJ1-2; weak D call: TRBD1 (5 bases). In germline, CDR1 is GTSNPN, CDR2 SVGIG (reference sequence). The CDR3 spans 11 residues. In DNA form, the CDR3 reads TGTGTCTGGAGTGGGGGAAGTGGCTACACCTTC. Its translation is CVWSGGSGYTF.

Concerning this clonotype itself: The CDR3 end shows no conserved phenylalanine or tryptophan, and so a read error is likely. No DNA is shown, since the ends of the CDR3 on it are uncertain; the CDR3 is the one TCRdb lists. This chain links TRBV28 with TRBJ1-1. CDR1 and CDR2 from the germline V gene are MDHEN and SYDVKM. A total of 14 residues make up the CDR3, ends included. This CDR3 is CASSFREGGSIDFL.

A word on this clonotype: Lacking the conserved final phenylalanine or tryptophan, this CDR3 likely reflects a read error. The chain links TRBV10-2 to TRBJ2-1; D is undetermined. Trimming cost V 8 bases and J 8 bases, with 16 bases left between them. This CDR3 has 13 amino acids. Germline-derived CDR1 and CDR2 are WSHSY and SAAADI. The CDR3 loop reads CASCEIGQDEQFL. CDR3 DNA sequence: TGCGCCAGCTGCGAGATTGGCCAGGATGAGCAGTTCTTA.

Turning to this clonotype: This CDR3 is missing its conserved last phenylalanine or tryptophan, likely due to a read error. This sequence joins TRBV6-5 and TRBJ1-5; 7 bases are a match to TRBD1. The V gene end was trimmed by 4 bases and the J gene end by 5 bases; junction bases not matched to a gene: 8. CDR3 length: 15 amino acids. Germline V gene sequence: CDR1 MNHEY, CDR2 SVGAGI. The CDR3 DNA reads as TGTGCCAGCAGTTTAGAACAGGGGACCCATCAGCCCCAGCATTAT. Its translation: CASSLEQGTHQPQHY.

This clonotype has just one count. A read error may produce the germline difference seen at one junction end. The chain combines TRBV12-3 or TRBV12-4 with TRBJ1-2; D is unclear. The CDR3 sequence is 13 residues long. In nucleotides, the CDR3 is TGTGCCAGCAGTTTTGGCGGCGGCTATGGCTACCCCTTC. This translates into CASSFGGGYGYPF.